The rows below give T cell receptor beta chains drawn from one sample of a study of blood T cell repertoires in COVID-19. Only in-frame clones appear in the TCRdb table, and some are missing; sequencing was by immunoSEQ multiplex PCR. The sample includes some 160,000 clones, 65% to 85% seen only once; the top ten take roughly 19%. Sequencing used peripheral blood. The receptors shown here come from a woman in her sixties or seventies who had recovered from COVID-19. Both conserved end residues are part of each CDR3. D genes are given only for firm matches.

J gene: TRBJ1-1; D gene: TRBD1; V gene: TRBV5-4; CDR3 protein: CASSLGRGLWDDTEAFF
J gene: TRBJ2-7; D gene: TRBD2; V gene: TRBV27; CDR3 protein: CASSLEETSGFPYEQYF
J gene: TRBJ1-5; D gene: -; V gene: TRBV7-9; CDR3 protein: CASSQNNQPQHF
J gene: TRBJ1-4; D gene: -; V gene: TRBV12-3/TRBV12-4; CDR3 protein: CASSIGQNEKLFF
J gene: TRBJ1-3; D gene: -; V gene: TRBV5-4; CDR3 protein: CASSPGGISGNTIYF
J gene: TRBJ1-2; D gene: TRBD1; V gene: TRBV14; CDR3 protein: CASSPPSGQGLFRYTF
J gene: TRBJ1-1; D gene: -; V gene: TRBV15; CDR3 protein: CATRRPTGTEAFF
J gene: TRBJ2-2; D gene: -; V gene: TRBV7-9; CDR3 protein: CASSIGAGPTGELFF
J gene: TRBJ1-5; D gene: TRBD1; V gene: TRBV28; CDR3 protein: CASSPDRGRDQPQHF
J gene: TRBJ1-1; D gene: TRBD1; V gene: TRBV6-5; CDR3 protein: CASRRGDSEAFF
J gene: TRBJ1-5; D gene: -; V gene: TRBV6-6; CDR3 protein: CASSPLFQPQHF
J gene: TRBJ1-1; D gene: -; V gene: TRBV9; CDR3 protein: CASSVAPLGTNTEAFF
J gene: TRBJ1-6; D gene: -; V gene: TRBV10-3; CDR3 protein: CAISEQGGGSYSPLHF
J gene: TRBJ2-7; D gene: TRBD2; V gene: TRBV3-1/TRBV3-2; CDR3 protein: CASSPSGGAYEQYF